This T cell receptor beta chain was observed in a study of T cell responses to AZD1222 COVID-19 vaccine. Study findings and constraints: Regions 160-218 and 743-854 held dominance among vaccine-associated CD4 TCRs, which spanned spike. Spike-specific TCR breadth and depth both grew after two AZD1222 doses.

The assay was immunoSEQ multiplex PCR, and TCRdb's table has in-frame clones only and misses some. The table has approximately 300,000 clones, about 94% seen once. Samples with a second dose at about 4 or about 12 weeks were pooled together. The V gene's germline CDR1 is SQVTM and CDR2 ANQGSEA. This CDR3 contains 11 residues. In regard to this clone: The antigen remains unidentified.

The receptor comes from an adult who received the AZD1222 COVID-19 vaccine. This chain connects TRBV29-1 to TRBJ2-7; 7 nucleotides align to TRBD2. Sequencing was performed on peripheral blood, taken 28 days after the second AZD1222 dose. In DNA, the CDR3 is TGCGGGGGGGGTTCTTCCTACGAGCAGTACTTC. Its translation is CGGGSSYEQYF.